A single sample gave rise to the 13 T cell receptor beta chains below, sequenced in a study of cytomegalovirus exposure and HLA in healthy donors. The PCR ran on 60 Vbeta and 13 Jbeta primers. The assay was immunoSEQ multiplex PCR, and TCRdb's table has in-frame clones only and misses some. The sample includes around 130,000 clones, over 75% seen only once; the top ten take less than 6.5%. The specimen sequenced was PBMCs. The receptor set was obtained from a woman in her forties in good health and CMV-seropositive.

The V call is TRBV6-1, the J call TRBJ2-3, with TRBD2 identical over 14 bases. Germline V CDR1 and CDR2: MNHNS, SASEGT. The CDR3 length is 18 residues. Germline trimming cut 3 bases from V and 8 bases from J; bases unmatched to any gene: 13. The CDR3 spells CASSDDTGTSGRVGTQYF. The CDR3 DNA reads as TGTGCCAGCAGTGATGATACCGGGACTAGCGGGAGAGTAGGTACGCAGTATTTT.

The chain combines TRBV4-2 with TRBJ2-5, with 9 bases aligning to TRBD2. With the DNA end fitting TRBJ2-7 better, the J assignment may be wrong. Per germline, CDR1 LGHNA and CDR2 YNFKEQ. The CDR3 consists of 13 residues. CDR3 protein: CASRREGAYEQYF. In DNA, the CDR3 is TGTGCCAGCCGGCGGGAGGGCGCTTACGAGCAGTACTTC.

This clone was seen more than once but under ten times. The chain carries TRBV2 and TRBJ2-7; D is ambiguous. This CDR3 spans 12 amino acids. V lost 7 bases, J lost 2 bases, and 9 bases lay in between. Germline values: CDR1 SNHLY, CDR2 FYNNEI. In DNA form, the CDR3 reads TGTGCCAGCAAGCAATTAGCCTACGAGCAGTACTTC. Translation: CASKQLAYEQYF.

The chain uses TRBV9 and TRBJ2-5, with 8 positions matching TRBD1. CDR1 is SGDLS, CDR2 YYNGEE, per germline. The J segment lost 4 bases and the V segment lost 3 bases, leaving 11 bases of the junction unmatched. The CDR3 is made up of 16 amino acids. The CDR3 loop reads CASSASKDRARETQYF. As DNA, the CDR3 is TGTGCCAGCAGCGCTTCTAAGGACAGGGCGCGAGAGACCCAGTACTTC.

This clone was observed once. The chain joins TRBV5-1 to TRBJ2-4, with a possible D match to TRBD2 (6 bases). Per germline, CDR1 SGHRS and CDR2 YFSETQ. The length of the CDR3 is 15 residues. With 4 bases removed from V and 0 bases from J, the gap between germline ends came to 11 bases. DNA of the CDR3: TGCGCCAGCAGCGCCGGGGGATTAGCCAAAAACATTCAGTACTTC. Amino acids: CASSAGGLAKNIQYF.

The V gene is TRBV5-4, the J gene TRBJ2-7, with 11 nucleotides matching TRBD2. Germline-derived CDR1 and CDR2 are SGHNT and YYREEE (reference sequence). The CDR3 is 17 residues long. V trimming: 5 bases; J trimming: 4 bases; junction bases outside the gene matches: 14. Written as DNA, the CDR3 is TGTGCCAGCAGTTCTTGGCCACTAGCGGGAGAAAGATACGAGCAGTACTTC. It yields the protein CASSSWPLAGERYEQYF.

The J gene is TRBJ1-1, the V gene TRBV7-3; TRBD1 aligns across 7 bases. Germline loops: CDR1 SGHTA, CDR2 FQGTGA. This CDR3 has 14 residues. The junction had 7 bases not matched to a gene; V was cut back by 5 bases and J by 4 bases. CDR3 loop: CASSTTGLSTEAFF. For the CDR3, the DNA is TGTGCCAGCAGCACGACAGGGTTGTCCACTGAAGCTTTCTTT.

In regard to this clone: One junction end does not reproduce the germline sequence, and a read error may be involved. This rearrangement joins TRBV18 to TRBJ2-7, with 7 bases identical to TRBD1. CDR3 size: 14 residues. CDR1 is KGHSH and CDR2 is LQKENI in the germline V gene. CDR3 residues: CASSTPGQPYEQYF. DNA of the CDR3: TGTGCCAGCTCAACACCGGGACAGCCTTACGAGCAGTACTTC.

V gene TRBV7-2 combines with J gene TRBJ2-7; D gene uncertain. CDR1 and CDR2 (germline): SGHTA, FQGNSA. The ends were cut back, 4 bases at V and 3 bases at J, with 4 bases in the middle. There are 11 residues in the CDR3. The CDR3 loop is CASSSVYEQYF. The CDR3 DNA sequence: TGTGCCAGCAGCTCCGTCTACGAGCAGTACTTC.

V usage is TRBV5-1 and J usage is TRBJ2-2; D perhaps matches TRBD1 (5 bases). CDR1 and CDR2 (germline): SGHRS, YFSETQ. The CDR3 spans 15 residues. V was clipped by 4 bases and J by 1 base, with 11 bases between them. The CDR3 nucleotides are TGCGCCAGCAGCAGGGGCGCAGGGAACACCGGGGAGCTGTTTTTT. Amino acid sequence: CASSRGAGNTGELFF.

In DNA form, the CDR3 reads TGCGCCAGCACCACCACATTCGGCGCGGCCTACGAGCAGTACTTC. Its translation is CASTTTFGAAYEQYF. V and J are TRBV5-1 and TRBJ2-7; D uncertain. The CDR3 is 15 residues long. V was trimmed by 6 bases and J by 2 bases, leaving 18 bases between them. The germline V gene encodes CDR1 SGHRS and CDR2 YFSETQ. Full variable domain (remainder filled in from reference TRBV5-1 and TRBJ2-7): KAGVTQTPRYLIKTRGQQVTLSCSPISGHRSVSWYQQTPGQGLQFLFEYFSETQRNKGNFPGRFSGRQFSNSRSEMNVSTLELGDSALYLCASTTTFGAAYEQYFGPGTRLTVT.

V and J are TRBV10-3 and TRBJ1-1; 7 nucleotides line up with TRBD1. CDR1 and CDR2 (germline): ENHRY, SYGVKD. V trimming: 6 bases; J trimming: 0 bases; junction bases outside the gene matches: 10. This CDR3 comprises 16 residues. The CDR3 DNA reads TGTGCCATCAGCCCTCGACAGGGACGCATGAACACTGAAGCTTTCTTT. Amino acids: CAISPRQGRMNTEAFF.

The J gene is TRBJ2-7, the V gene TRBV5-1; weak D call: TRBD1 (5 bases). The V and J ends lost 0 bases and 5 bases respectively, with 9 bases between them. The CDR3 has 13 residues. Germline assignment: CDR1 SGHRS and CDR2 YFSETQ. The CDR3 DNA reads TGCGCCAGCAGCTTGGGCCAGGGTAACGAGCAGTACTTC. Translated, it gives CASSLGQGNEQYF.